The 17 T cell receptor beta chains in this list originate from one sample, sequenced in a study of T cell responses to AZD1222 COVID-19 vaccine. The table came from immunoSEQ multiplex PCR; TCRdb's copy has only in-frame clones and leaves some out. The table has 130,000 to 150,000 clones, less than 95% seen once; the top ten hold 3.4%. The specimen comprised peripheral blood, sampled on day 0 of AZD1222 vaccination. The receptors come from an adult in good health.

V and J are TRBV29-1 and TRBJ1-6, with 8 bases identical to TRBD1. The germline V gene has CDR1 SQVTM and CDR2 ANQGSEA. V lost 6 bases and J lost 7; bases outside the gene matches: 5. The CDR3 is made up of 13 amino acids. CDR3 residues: CSVSRDRNSPLHF. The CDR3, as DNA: TGCAGCGTGTCCAGGGACAGGAATTCACCCCTCCACTTT.

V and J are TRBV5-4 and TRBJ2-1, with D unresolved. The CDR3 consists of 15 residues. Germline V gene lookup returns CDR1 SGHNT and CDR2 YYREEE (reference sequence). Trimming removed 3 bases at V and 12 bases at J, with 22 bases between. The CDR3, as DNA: TGTGCCAGCAGCTCGGCGAAACATCAGAGCCCCGGGCAGTTCTTC. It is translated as CASSSAKHQSPGQFF.

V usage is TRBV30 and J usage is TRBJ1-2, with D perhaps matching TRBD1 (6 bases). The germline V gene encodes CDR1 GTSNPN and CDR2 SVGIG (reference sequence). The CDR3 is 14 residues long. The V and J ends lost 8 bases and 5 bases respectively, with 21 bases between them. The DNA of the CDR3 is TGTGCCACTGACAGGCCCTCAAGAGAATATGGCTACACCTTC. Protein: CATDRPSREYGYTF. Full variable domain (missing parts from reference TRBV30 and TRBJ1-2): SQTIHQWPATLVQPVGSPLSLECTVEGTSNPNLYWYRQAAGRGLQLLFYSVGIGQISSEVPQNLSASRPQDRQFILSSKKLLLSDSGFYLCATDRPSREYGYTFGSGTRLTVV.

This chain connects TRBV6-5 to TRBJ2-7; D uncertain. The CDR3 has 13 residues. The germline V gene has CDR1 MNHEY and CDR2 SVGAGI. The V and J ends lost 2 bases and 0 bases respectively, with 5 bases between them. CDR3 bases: TGTGCCAGCAGTTACCCCGGCTCCTACGAGCAGTACTTC. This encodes CASSYPGSYEQYF.

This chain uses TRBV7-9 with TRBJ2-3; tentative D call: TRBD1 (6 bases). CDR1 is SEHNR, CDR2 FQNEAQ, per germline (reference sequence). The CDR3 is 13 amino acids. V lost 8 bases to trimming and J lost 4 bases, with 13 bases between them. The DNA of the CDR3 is TGTGCCAGCCACCTTGGGGGCGCAGATACGCAGTATTTT. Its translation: CASHLGGADTQYF.

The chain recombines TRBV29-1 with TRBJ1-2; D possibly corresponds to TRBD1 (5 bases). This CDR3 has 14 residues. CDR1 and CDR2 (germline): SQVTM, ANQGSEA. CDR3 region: CGVPQTGPNYGYTF. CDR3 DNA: TGCGGGGTTCCACAAACGGGACCCAACTATGGCTACACCTTC.

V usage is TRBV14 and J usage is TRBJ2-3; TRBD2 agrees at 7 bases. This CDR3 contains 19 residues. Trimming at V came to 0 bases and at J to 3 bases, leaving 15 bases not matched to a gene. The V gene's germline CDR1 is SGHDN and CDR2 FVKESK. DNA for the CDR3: TGTGCCAGCAGCCAAGAGTCCCCGACTAGCTGGGTTGGAACAGATACGCAGTATTTT. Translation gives CASSQESPTSWVGTDTQYF.

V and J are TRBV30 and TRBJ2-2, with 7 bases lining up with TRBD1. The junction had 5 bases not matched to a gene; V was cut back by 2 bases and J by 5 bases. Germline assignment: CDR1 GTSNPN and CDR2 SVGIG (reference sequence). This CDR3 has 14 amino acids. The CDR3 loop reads CAWSRNRGTGELFF. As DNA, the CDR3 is TGTGCCTGGAGTCGCAACAGGGGAACCGGGGAGCTGTTTTTT.

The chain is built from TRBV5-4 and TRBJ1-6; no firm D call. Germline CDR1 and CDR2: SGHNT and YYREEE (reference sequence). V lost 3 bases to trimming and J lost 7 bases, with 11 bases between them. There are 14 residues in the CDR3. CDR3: CASSSGSSNSPLHF. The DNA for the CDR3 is TGTGCCAGCAGCTCCGGAAGTTCGAATTCACCCCTCCACTTT.

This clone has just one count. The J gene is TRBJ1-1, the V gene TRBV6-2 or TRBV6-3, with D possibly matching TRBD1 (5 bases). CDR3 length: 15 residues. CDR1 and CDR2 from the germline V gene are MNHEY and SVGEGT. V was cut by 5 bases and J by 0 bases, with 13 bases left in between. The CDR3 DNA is TGTGCCAGCAGTCCCCAGGGACGGATGAACACTGAAGCTTTCTTT. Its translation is CASSPQGRMNTEAFF.

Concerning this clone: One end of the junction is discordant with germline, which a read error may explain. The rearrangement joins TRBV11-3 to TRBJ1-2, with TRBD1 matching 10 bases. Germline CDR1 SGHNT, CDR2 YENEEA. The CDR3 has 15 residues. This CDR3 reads CASSSDSTGGTKSWF. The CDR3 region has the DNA TGTGCCAGCAGCTCAGACTCGACAGGGGGCACTAAATCTTGGTTC. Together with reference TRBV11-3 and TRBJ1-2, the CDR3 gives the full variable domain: EAGVVQSPRYKIIEKKQPVAFWCNPISGHNTLYWYLQNLGQGPELLIRYENEEAVDDSQLPKDRFSAERLKGVDSTLKIQPAELGDSAVYLCASSSDSTGGTKSWFGSGTRLTVV.

This CDR3 reads CASSPAIRDRAFVDGYTF. In DNA, the CDR3 is TGTGCCAGCAGCCCCGCAATCCGGGACAGGGCATTTGTAGATGGCTACACCTTC. The chain employs TRBV27 and TRBJ1-2; 9 nucleotides agree with TRBD1. This CDR3 region has 18 residues. Germline CDR1 reads MNHEY; CDR2 reads SMNVEV (reference sequence). The junction had 20 bases not matched to a gene; V was cut back by 6 bases and J by 6 bases.

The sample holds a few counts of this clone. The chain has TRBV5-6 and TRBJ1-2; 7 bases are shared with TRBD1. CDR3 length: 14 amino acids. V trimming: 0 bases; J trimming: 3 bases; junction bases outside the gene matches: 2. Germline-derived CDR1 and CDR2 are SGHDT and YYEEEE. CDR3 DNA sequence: TGTGCCAGCAGCTTGGGACAGGGACACTATGGCTACACCTTC. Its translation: CASSLGQGHYGYTF.

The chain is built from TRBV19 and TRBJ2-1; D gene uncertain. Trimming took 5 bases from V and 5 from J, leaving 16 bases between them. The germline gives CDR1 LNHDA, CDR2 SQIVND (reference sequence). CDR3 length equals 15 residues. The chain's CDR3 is CASSLYNTFHNEQFF. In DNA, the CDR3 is TGTGCCAGTAGTCTCTACAACACATTCCACAATGAGCAGTTCTTC.

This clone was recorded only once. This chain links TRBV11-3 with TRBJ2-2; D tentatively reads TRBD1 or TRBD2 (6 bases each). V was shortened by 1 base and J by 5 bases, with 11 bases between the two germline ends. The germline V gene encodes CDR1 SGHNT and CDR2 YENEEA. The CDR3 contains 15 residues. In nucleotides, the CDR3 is TGTGCCAGCAGCTTAGGTCGGGGGCGAACCGGGGAGCTGTTTTTT. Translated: CASSLGRGRTGELFF. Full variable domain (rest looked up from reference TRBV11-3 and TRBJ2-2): EAGVVQSPRYKIIEKKQPVAFWCNPISGHNTLYWYLQNLGQGPELLIRYENEEAVDDSQLPKDRFSAERLKGVDSTLKIQPAELGDSAVYLCASSLGRGRTGELFFGEGSRLTVL.

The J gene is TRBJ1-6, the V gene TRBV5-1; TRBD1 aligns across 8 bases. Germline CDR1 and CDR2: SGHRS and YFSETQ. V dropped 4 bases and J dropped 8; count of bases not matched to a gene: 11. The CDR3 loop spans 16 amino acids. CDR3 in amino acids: CASSHRQGSGYSPLHF. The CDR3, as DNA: TGCGCCAGCAGCCATCGACAGGGGTCGGGGTATTCACCCCTCCACTTT.

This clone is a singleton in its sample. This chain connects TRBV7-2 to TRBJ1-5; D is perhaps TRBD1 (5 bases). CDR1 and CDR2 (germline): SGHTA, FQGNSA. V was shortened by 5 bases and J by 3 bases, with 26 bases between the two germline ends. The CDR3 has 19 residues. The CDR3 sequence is CASSPHRTLGGRDNQPQHF. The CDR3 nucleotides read TGTGCCAGCAGCCCCCATCGGACCTTGGGGGGGAGGGACAATCAGCCCCAGCATTTT.